This section outlines one T cell receptor beta chain sequence together with its context. What it binds is not known. One end of the junction is discordant with germline, which a read error may explain. The CDR3 runs to 15 residues. RNA transcripts served as template for amplifying TCR beta CDR3 sequences. First-round RT-PCR used HTBI primers; second-round multiplex PCR followed. TCRdb reprocessed the multiplex PCR reads with MiXCR, giving one entry per CDR3 protein. The table includes approximately 700,000 distinct CDR3 sequences, roughly 41% detected once. This sample stems from a study of Graves' ophthalmopathy and Graves' hyperthyroidism. Study-wide results and limits: Blood shared most expanded thyroid clonotypes above 0.001 frequency.

Ophthalmopathy donors showed moderate-to-severe activity, CAS ≥3, NOSPECS ≥4 and a duration under 3 months. The source of this sequence is an adult man with Graves' ophthalmopathy. Sequencing was performed on peripheral blood. The genes are TRBV12-3 or TRBV12-4 and TRBJ2-5; D is ambiguous. Here the CDR3 reads CAWSFANSPQEAQYF. CDR3 DNA: TGTGCCTGGAGTTTCGCTAACAGCCCACAAGAGGCCCAGTACTTC.